The subject of this entry is one TCR beta chain. This sample stems from a study of T-cell reconstitution after alpha-beta-depleted transplantation in children. The CDR3 runs 14 residues. V shed 0 bases and J shed 5 bases, with 10 bases lying between them. Looked up from germline, CDR1 is SNHLY and CDR2 is FYNNEI. For TCRbeta, the library was prepared with unique molecular identifiers. TCRdb independently ran MiXCR on the PCR reads; one entry per CDR3 protein. The top ten hold 2.5% to 4% of the sample, which has hundreds of thousands of distinct CDR3 sequences, about 18% seen once. Sequenced material: PBMCs from the stem cell graft donor, taken from the stem cell graft. The chain is built from TRBV2 and TRBJ1-2; D gene ambiguous. This receptor was identified in a human donor who donated a stem cell graft to a child with acute lymphoblastic leukemia. CDR3 sequence (DNA): TGTGCCAGCAGTGAAGCGCTGGCAGGATATGGCTACACCTTC. This encodes CASSEALAGYGYTF.